These 26 T cell receptor beta chains originate from one sample sequenced in a study of tumor-infiltrating lymphocytes in primary liver carcinoma. Unsorted whole blood yielded the blood RNA, and germline DNA was also extracted. cDNA specific to TCR beta was made from about 0.45 ug of total RNA, with a constant-region primer employed for priming. Libraries for TCR beta were built through three nested multiplex PCR rounds, which together made up a slightly modified ARM-PCR procedure. It was with TRBV1-TRBV30 forward primers and a C-beta reverse primer that the first two PCR rounds were run, at around 10 cycles each. TCRdb passed the multiplex PCR reads through MiXCR, listing each CDR3 protein once. The sample includes approximately 340,000 distinct CDR3 sequences, roughly 61% seen only once; the top ten take approximately 5.9%. The sample consisted of peripheral blood. These receptors were taken from a man aged 35 to 55 with primary liver carcinoma and hepatitis B virus infection.

This clonotype was counted between two and nine times. V and J are TRBV28 and TRBJ2-1; no firm D call. CDR1 is MDHEN and CDR2 is SYDVKM in the germline V gene. The CDR3 runs 13 residues. Trimming stripped 5 bases from V and 7 bases from J, with 12 bases between. CDR3 DNA sequence: TGTGCCAGCAGTGGGCCGATGGCTAATGAGCAGTTCTTC. Amino acids: CASSGPMANEQFF.

A remark on this clonotype: A much larger clone is a single base away; this may be a read error. J is TRBJ2-7 and V is TRBV6-1; 7 nucleotides agree with TRBD2. The length of the CDR3 is 17 residues. CDR1 is MNHNS, CDR2 SASEGT, per germline. CDR3 DNA sequence: TGTGCCAACAGTGTATTGCCTGGGGCGGGGGAATTCTACGAGCAGTACTTC. It codes for CANSVLPGAGEFYEQYF.

The gene calls are TRBV10-3 and TRBJ2-7, with TRBD1 matching over 8 bases. Per the germline V gene, CDR1 is ENHRY and CDR2 is SYGVKD. This CDR3 is built from 13 residues. Unmatched junction bases numbered 1, after V lost 3 bases and J lost 3 bases. In nucleotides, the CDR3 is TGTGCCATCAGTGATGGACAGGGCTACGAGCAGTACTTC. Translation gives CAISDGQGYEQYF.

This clonotype is a singleton in its sample. The gene calls are TRBV11-2 and TRBJ2-1; D tentatively reads TRBD1 or TRBD2 (5 bases each). The germline gives CDR1 SGHAT, CDR2 FQNNGV. Trimming took 1 base from V and 3 from J, leaving 16 bases between them. The CDR3 is made up of 17 amino acids. In DNA form, the CDR3 reads TGTGCCAGCAGCTTAGGCTTGGGGGACCCGGACTACAATGAGCAGTTCTTC. It yields the protein CASSLGLGDPDYNEQFF.

The rearrangement uses TRBV11-2 and TRBJ2-1; D remains unclear. Germline V gene data show CDR1 as SGHAT and CDR2 as FQNNGV. V was shortened by 7 bases and J by 5 bases, with 21 bases between the two germline ends. CDR3 length: 16 residues. The CDR3 nucleotides read TGTGCCAGCACCCCATATACATCATACCAAGACAATGAGCAGTTCTTC. As protein: CASTPYTSYQDNEQFF. The variable domain in full, completed from reference TRBV11-2 and TRBJ2-1, reads EAGVAQSPRYKIIEKRQSVAFWCNPISGHATLYWYQQILGQGPKLLIQFQNNGVVDDSQLPKDRFSAERLKGVDSTLKIQPAKLEDSAVYLCASTPYTSYQDNEQFFGPGTRLTVL.

In regard to this clonotype: Since a much larger clone is just one base distant, this may be a read error. The chain combines TRBV4-1 with TRBJ2-1; D unclear. This CDR3 comprises 13 residues. V lost 5 bases, J lost 8 bases, and 13 bases lay in between. The germline CDR1 and CDR2 sequences are MGHRA and YSYEKL. The CDR3 DNA reads TGCGCCAGCAGCACCCTATGTGGCGATGAGCAGTTCTTC. It yields the protein CASSTLCGDEQFF.

Points on this clonotype: One base away lies a much larger clone, so this may be a sequencing read error. The chain recombines TRBV12-3 or TRBV12-4 with TRBJ2-1; TRBD2 matches at 13 bases. With 6 bases clipped from V and 7 bases from J, the junction kept 3 bases outside the gene matches. This CDR3 spans 14 amino acids. The chain's CDR3 is CASRRTSGRNEQFF. For the CDR3, the DNA is TGTGCCAGCAGACGGACTAGCGGGAGAAATGAGCAGTTCTTC.

V gene TRBV6-1 combines with J gene TRBJ2-3, with unresolved D. The CDR3 extends over 15 amino acids. CDR1 and CDR2 from the germline V gene are MNHNS and SASEGT. Deletions cut 3 bases from V and 1 base from J, with 11 bases between. The CDR3 here is CASSDKRWGTDTQYF. The CDR3 DNA follows: TGTGCCAGCAGTGATAAGCGTTGGGGCACAGATACGCAGTATTTT.

This clonotype was counted once. One end of the junction varies from germline; a read error may be responsible. The CDR3 DNA sequence: TGTAGCGTTGGGTTGGGGGCCTTCGGGAATGAGCAGTTCTTC. This gives the protein CSVGLGAFGNEQFF. The chain recombines TRBV29-1 with TRBJ2-1; weak D call: TRBD1 (6 bases). The CDR3 runs 14 residues. Germline V gives CDR1 SQVTM, CDR2 ANQGSEA.

This clonotype showed up just a few times. The rearrangement links TRBV12-3 or TRBV12-4 to TRBJ1-5, with TRBD1 matching over 9 bases. The CDR3 consists of 18 residues. V was clipped by 0 bases and J by 3 bases; unmatched bases: 9. DNA for the CDR3: TGTGCCAGCAGTTTAGCCCGACAGGGGGAAACGGCCAATCAGCCCCAGCATTTT. Encoded protein: CASSLARQGETANQPQHF.

Regarding this clonotype: The CDR3 carries no conserved terminal phenylalanine or tryptophan, so it likely arises from a read error. V usage is TRBV6-2 or TRBV6-3 and J usage is TRBJ1-1, with no clear D. The CDR3 is 12 residues long. Per germline, CDR1 MNHEY and CDR2 SVGEGT. CDR3 loop: CDSSSVGTEAFS. CDR3 nucleotides: TGTGACAGCAGTTCGGTTGGCACTGAAGCTTTCTCT.

Regarding this clonotype: With a much larger clone just one base away, this may be a read error. CDR3 coding DNA: TGTGCCAGCAACTATAACCCGCGGGGGGGCGGGCAAGAGACCCAGTACTTC. Encoded protein: CASNYNPRGGGQETQYF. The chain combines TRBV6-2 or TRBV6-3 with TRBJ2-5; 9 positions agree with TRBD2. The ends lost 7 bases at V and 2 bases at J; junction bases unmatched: 14. CDR1 and CDR2 from the germline V gene are MNHEY and SVGEGT. This CDR3 has 17 residues.

This clonotype has only a few counts. This sequence may be a read error, since a much larger clone differs from it by one base. This chain links TRBV10-3 with TRBJ2-1; maybe TRBD2 (6 bases). Per germline, CDR1 ENHRY and CDR2 SYGVKD. This CDR3 is 14 amino acids long. The ends were cut back, 9 bases at V and 9 bases at J, with 21 bases in the middle. The CDR3 sequence: CAIGWRGLASEQFF. CDR3 in DNA: TGTGCCATTGGGTGGCGGGGCTTGGCGTCTGAGCAGTTCTTC.

The chain joins TRBV11-3 to TRBJ1-1; D is ambiguous. Between the trimmed V and J ends, which lost 6 bases and 4 bases, there was a span of 12 bases. Germline V gene data show CDR1 as SGHNT and CDR2 as YENEEA. The CDR3 is 13 residues long. The CDR3 here is CASSLLLGTEAFF. CDR3 DNA sequence: TGTGCCAGCAGTTTACTACTGGGCACTGAAGCTTTCTTT.

This clonotype was detected a few times. The V gene is TRBV6-5, the J gene TRBJ2-5, with 7 bases matching TRBD1. Germline trimming cut 7 bases from V and 5 bases from J; bases unmatched to any gene: 10. The germline V gene has CDR1 MNHEY and CDR2 SVGAGI. This CDR3 spans 14 amino acids. CDR3 loop: CASNPTGAAETQYF. The CDR3 DNA reads as TGTGCCAGCAACCCAACAGGGGCCGCGGAGACCCAGTACTTC.

As for this clonotype: The CDR3 end shows no conserved phenylalanine or tryptophan, and so a read error is likely. V usage is TRBV28 and J usage is TRBJ1-5; D unclear. The V end lost 10 bases, the J end lost 3 bases, and 10 bases lay between the germline ends. From germline, CDR1 is MDHEN and CDR2 SYDVKM. There are 12 residues in the CDR3. The CDR3, as DNA: TGTGCCACCCGGACCTACAATCAGCCCCAGCATTCT. It translates to CATRTYNQPQHS.

This clonotype was recorded at least ten times. The V gene is TRBV10-3, the J gene TRBJ2-1; possible D gene TRBD2, 6 bases. Trimming took off 7 bases at V and 5 bases at J, with 12 bases between the two ends. Germline CDR1 reads ENHRY; CDR2 reads SYGVKD. The CDR3 length is 13 residues. The CDR3 reads CAITRETHNEQFF. The DNA of the CDR3 is TGTGCCATCACCCGGGAGACCCACAATGAGCAGTTCTTC.

This clonotype rates as medium-sized. This chain links TRBV29-1 with TRBJ2-7; D is undetermined. The CDR3 consists of 12 residues. Deletions cut 4 bases from V and 1 base from J, with 8 bases between. The V gene's germline CDR1 is SQVTM and CDR2 ANQGSEA. CDR3 nucleotides: TGCAGCGTTGGTCTCTATTCCTACGAGCAGTACTTC. It yields the protein CSVGLYSYEQYF.

The V call is TRBV6-1, the J call TRBJ2-3; TRBD1 matches 7 bases. This CDR3 is 13 amino acids long. CDR1 MNHNS and CDR2 SASEGT come from the germline V gene. With 6 bases clipped from V and 4 bases from J, the junction kept 4 bases outside the gene matches. The CDR3 spells CASSPTGADTQYF. As DNA, the CDR3 is TGTGCCAGCAGCCCCACAGGGGCAGATACGCAGTATTTT.

This clonotype was observed a handful of times. The V and J genes are TRBV7-9 and TRBJ2-7; 14 positions agree with TRBD2. This CDR3 region has 17 residues. Germline trimming cut 1 base from V and 4 bases from J; bases unmatched to any gene: 6. Germline CDR1 and CDR2: SEHNR and FQNEAQ (reference sequence). Here the CDR3 DNA reads TGTGCCAGCAGCTTAGTCCCGGGACTAGCGGGAGCTTACGAGCAGTACTTC. Translated, it gives CASSLVPGLAGAYEQYF.

The table lists this clonotype with a count of one. V usage is TRBV6-5 and J usage is TRBJ2-7; D is possibly TRBD1 (6 bases). The CDR3 consists of 13 residues. Germline-derived CDR1 and CDR2 are MNHEY and SVGAGI. The V end lost 9 bases, the J end lost 8 bases, and 20 bases lay between the germline ends. Written as DNA, the CDR3 is TGTGCCAGTAGTGTTTCACTGGGGGCAAAGCAGTACTTC. Translating it yields CASSVSLGAKQYF.

This clonotype was counted many times. The rearrangement joins TRBV5-5 to TRBJ2-7; 7 nucleotides line up with TRBD2. Germline V gene data show CDR1 as SGHKS and CDR2 as YYEKEE (reference sequence). With V trimmed by 3 bases and J by 1 base, 4 bases remained unmatched. CDR3 length: 14 residues. For the CDR3, the DNA is TGTGCCAGCAGCTCGGCCGGGAGGTCCTACGAGCAGTACTTC. It yields the protein CASSSAGRSYEQYF.

Notes on this clonotype: This clone may be a read error of a much larger clone one base away. V and J are TRBV4-1 and TRBJ2-7; the match to TRBD1 covers 9 bases. The CDR3 loop spans 20 amino acids. Germline V CDR1 and CDR2: MGHRA, YSYEKL. V was pared by 1 base and J by 4 bases, with 20 bases of the junction left unmatched. The CDR3 loop reads CASSQGPSPIDRGSAYEQYF. The CDR3 DNA reads as TGCGCCAGCAGCCAAGGTCCAAGTCCCATAGACAGGGGGTCCGCGTACGAGCAGTACTTC.

As for this clonotype: A much larger clone lies a single base off, so this may be a read error. V and J are TRBV12-3 or TRBV12-4 and TRBJ2-2; D is unresolved. CDR3 length: 11 amino acids. Trimming stripped 8 bases from V and 6 bases from J, with 7 bases between. CDR3 coding DNA: TGTGCCAGCCGGAGCTCCGGGGAGCTGTTTTTT. As protein: CASRSSGELFF.

Concerning this clonotype: An end of the junction does not agree with germline; a read error may underlie this. This CDR3 reads CAGSPRVSGANVLTF. The CDR3, as DNA: TGTGCCGGCAGCCCCAGGGTGTCTGGGGCCAATGTCCTGACTTTC. The rearrangement links TRBV6-6 to TRBJ2-6, with D perhaps matching TRBD1 (5 bases). The CDR3 has 15 residues. From germline, CDR1 is MNHNY and CDR2 SVGAGI (reference sequence).

The CDR3 reads CAISESDSSRTALSGNTIYF. The CDR3 nucleotides are TGTGCCATCAGTGAGAGTGACTCGTCCAGGACAGCTCTTTCTGGAAACACCATATATTTT. The chain joins TRBV10-3 to TRBJ1-3; D possibly corresponds to TRBD1 (6 bases). Germline lookup yields CDR1 ENHRY and CDR2 SYGVKD. Deletions cut 2 bases from V and 1 base from J, with 24 bases between. The CDR3 runs to 20 residues.